This T cell receptor beta chain was sequenced in a study of regulatory T cells in long-lasting Graves disease. Overall study findings and caveats: Having only a small sample size may have limited accuracy. Fewer public clonotypes were shared by new patients (under 1,000) than by persistent patients (approximately 2,700).

Time point given: newly diagnosed GD, antithyroid drugs for less than 3 months. With RNA extracted from PBMCs as input, the TCR library was made. This clonotype has a count of ten or more. The target antigen is unknown. CDR1 and CDR2 (germline): DFQATT, SNEGSKA (reference sequence). The CDR3 is made up of 15 amino acids. The trim removed 3 bases at V and 0 bases at J, leaving 5 bases unmatched. The TCR beta library used iRepertoire HTBI primers with Arm-PCR amplification of CDR3. TCRdb re-called the multiplex PCR reads with MiXCR, one entry per CDR3 protein. The sample carries some 370,000 distinct CDR3 sequences, approximately 12% recorded once. These data were also reused for a study on T cells in Graves' hyperthyroidism and ophthalmopathy.

Here the sequenced sample was peripheral blood mononuclear cells (PBMCs), taken at new diagnosis, from a patient treated with antithyroid drugs. The origin of this receptor is a woman aged 18 to 35 with Graves disease. V usage is TRBV20-1 and J usage is TRBJ2-3; 8 nucleotides line up with TRBD1. The chain's CDR3 is CSASRDRSSTDTQYF. CDR3 sequence (DNA): TGCAGTGCTAGCCGGGACAGGAGTAGCACAGATACGCAGTATTTT.